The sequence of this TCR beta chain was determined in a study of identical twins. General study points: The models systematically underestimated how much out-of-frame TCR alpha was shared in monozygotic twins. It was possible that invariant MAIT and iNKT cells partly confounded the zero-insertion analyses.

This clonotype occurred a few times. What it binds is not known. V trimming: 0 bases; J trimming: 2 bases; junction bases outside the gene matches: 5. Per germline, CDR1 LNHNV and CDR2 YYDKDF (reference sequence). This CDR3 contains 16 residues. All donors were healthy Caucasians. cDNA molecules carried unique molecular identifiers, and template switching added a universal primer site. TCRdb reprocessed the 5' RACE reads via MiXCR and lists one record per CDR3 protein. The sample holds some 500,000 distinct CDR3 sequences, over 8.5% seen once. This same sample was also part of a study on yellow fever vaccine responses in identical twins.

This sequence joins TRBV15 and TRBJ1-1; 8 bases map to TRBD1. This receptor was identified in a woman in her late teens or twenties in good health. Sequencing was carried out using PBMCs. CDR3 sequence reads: CATSREKTGGNTEAFF. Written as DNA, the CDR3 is TGTGCCACCAGCAGAGAGAAAACAGGGGGTAACACTGAAGCTTTCTTT.